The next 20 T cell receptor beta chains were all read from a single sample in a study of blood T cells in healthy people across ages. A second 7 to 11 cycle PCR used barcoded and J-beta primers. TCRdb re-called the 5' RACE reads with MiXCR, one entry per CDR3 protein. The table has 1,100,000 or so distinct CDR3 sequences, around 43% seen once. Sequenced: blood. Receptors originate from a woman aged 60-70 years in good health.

The CDR3 DNA reads TGCAGCGTTCCATGGGGGGGACTAGGCCTAAATGAGCAGTTCTTC. It is translated as CSVPWGGLGLNEQFF. The rearrangement uses TRBV29-1 and TRBJ2-1, with 8 bases identical to TRBD2. CDR1 and CDR2 (germline): SQVTM, ANQGSEA. Losses at the gene ends were 5 bases for V and 7 bases for J; bases not matched to a gene: 13. This CDR3 is built from 15 residues.

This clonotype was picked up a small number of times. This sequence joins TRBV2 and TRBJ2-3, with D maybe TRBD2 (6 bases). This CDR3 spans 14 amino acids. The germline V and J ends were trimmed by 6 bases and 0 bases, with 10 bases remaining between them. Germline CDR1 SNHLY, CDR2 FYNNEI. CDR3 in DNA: TGTGCCAGCAGGGCCGGGACTAGCACAGATACGCAGTATTTT. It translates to CASRAGTSTDTQYF. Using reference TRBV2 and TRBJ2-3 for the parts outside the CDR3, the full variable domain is EPEVTQTPSHQVTQMGQEVILRCVPISNHLYFYWYRQILGQKVEFLVSFYNNEISEKSEIFDDQFSVERPDGSNFTLKIRSTKLEDSAMYFCASRAGTSTDTQYFGPGTRLTVL.

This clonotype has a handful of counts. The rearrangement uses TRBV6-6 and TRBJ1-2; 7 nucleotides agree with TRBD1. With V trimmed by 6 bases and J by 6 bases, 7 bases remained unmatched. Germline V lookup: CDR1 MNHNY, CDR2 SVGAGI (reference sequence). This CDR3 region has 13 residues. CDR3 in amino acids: CASRILTGNGYTF. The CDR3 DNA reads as TGTGCCAGCAGGATACTGACAGGGAATGGCTACACCTTC.

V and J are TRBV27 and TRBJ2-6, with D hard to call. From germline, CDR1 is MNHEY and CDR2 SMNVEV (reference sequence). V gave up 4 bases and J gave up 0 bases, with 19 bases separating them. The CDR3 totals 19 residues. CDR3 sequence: CASSSIRVHPDSGANVLTF. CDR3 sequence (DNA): TGTGCCAGCAGTTCTATTCGGGTCCACCCGGACTCTGGGGCCAACGTCCTGACTTTC.

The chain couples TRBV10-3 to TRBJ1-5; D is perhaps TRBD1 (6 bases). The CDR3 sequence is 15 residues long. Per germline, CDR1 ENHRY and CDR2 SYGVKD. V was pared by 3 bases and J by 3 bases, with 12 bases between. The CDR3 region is CAISDRGTSNQPQHF. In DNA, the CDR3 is TGTGCCATCAGTGACCGCGGGACATCCAATCAGCCCCAGCATTTT.

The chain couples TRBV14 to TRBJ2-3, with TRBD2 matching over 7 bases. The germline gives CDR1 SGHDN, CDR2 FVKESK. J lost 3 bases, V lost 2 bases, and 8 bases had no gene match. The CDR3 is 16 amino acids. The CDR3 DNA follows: TGTGCCAGCAGCCAAAGGCTAGCGGTGAAAACAGATACGCAGTATTTT. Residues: CASSQRLAVKTDTQYF. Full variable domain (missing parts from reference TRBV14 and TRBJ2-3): EAGVTQFPSHSVIEKGQTVTLRCDPISGHDNLYWYRRVMGKEIKFLLHFVKESKQDESGMPNNRFLAERTGGTYSTLKVQPAELEDSGVYFCASSQRLAVKTDTQYFGPGTRLTVL.

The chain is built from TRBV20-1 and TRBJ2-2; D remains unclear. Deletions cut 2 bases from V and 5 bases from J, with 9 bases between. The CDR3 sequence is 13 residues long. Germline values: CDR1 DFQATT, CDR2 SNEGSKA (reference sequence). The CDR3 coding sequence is TGCAGTGCTAGATCTTCTCAGACCGGGGAGCTGTTTTTT. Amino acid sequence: CSARSSQTGELFF.

The CDR3 protein is CASSLGVGGGLVNEQFF. The CDR3 DNA reads TGTGCCAGCAGTTTAGGTGTCGGGGGCGGGTTGGTTAATGAGCAGTTCTTC. The genes are TRBV12-3 or TRBV12-4 and TRBJ2-1, with D perhaps being TRBD1 or TRBD2 (6 bases each). The CDR3 loop spans 17 amino acids. V dropped 1 base and J dropped 7 bases, with 20 bases sitting between them.

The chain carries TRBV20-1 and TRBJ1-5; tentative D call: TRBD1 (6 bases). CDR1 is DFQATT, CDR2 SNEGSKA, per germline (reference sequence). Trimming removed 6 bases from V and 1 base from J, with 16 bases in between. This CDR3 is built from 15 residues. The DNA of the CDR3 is TGCAGTGCCCAGGCGGGGGCTATCAGCAATCAGCCCCAGCATTTT. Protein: CSAQAGAISNQPQHF.

The CDR3 region has the DNA TGTGCCAGCAGCCAGAGGACCAGCCTTGGGGATGAGCAGTTCTTC. Its translation: CASSQRTSLGDEQFF. The chain couples TRBV3-1 to TRBJ2-1; D is ambiguous. The V gene lost 3 bases and the J gene lost 8 bases, with 17 bases spanning the gap. Germline CDR1 and CDR2: LGHDT and YNNKEL (reference sequence). CDR3 length: 15 residues.

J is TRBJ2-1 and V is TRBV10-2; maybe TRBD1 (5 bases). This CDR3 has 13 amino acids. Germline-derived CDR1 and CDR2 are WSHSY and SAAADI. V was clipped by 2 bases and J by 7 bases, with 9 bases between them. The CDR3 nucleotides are TGCGCCAGCAGTGAGGTCAGGGTGAATGAGCAGTTCTTC. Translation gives CASSEVRVNEQFF.

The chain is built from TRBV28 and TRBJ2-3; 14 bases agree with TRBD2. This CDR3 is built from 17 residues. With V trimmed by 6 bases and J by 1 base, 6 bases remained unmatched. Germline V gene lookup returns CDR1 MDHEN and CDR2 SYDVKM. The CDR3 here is CASRGTSGRLGTDTQYF. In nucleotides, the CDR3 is TGTGCCAGCAGAGGGACTAGCGGGAGATTGGGCACAGATACGCAGTATTTT.

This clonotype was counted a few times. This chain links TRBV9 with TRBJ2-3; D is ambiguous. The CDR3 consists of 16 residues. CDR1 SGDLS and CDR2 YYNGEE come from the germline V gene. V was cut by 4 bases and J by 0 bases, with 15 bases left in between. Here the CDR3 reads CASSPNPLLSTDTQYF. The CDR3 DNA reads TGTGCCAGCAGCCCCAACCCTCTCCTGAGCACAGATACGCAGTATTTT.

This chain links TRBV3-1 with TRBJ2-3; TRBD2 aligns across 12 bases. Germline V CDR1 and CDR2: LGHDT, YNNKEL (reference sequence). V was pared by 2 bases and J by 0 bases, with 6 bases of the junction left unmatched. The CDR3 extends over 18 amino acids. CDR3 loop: CASSQLAGGLSSTDTQYF. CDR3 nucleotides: TGTGCCAGCAGCCAACTAGCGGGAGGGCTTTCTAGCACAGATACGCAGTATTTT.

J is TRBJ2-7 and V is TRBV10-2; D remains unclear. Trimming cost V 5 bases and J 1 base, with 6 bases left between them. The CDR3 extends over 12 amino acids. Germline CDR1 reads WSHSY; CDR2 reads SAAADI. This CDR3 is CASSTTSYEQYF. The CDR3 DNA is TGCGCCAGCAGTACGACTTCCTACGAGCAGTACTTC.

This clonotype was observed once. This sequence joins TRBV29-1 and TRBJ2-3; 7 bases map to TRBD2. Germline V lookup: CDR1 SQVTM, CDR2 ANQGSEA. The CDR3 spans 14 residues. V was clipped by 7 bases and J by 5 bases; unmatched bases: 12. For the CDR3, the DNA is TGCAGCGGGAAGGGCGGGAGAGGGATAGATACGCAGTATTTT. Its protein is CSGKGGRGIDTQYF.

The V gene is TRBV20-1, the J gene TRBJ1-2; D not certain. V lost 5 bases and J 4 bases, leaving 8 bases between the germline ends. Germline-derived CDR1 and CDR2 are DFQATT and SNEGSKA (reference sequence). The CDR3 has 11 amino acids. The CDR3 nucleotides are TGCAGTGCTCCCCTACCCTATGGCTACACCTTC. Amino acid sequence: CSAPLPYGYTF.

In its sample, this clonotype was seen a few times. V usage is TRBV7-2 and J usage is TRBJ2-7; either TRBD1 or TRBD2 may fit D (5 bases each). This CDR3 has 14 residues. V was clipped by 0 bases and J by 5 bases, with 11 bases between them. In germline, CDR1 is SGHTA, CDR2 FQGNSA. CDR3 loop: CASSLARGVHEQYF. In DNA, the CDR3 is TGTGCCAGCAGCTTAGCGAGGGGCGTCCACGAGCAGTACTTC.

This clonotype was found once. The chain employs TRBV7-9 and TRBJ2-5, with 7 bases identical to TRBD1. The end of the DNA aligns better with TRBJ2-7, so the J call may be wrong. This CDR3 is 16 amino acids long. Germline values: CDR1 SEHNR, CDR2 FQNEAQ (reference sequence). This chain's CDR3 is CASSQIQGTRSYEQYF. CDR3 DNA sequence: TGTGCCAGCAGCCAGATACAGGGGACGAGGTCCTACGAGCAGTACTTC.

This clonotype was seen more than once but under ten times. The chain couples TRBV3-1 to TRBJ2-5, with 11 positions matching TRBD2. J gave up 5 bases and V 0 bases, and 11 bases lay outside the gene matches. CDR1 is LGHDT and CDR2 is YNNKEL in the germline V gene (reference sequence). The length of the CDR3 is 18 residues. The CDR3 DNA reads TGTGCCAGCAGCCAAGATCGTGGCCTAGCGGGAGGTATGGAGACCCAGTACTTC. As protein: CASSQDRGLAGGMETQYF.